The 12 T cell receptor beta chains below come from one sample, sequenced in a study of T cells after yellow fever vaccination. A single record per CDR3 protein comes from TCRdb applying MiXCR to the 5' RACE reads. Here the sample spans 400,000 or so distinct CDR3 sequences, 6.2% being singletons. The material was PBMCs, obtained 5 days after the yellow fever booster vaccination. These receptor sequences come from a man aged 25 to 40 who received the YFV17D yellow fever vaccine.

The V call is TRBV2, the J call TRBJ2-1; 12 bases are a match to TRBD2. CDR1 and CDR2 from the germline V gene are SNHLY and FYNNEI. V was pared by 5 bases and J by 9 bases, with 5 bases of the junction left unmatched. The CDR3 extends over 14 amino acids. DNA of the CDR3: TGTGCCAGCAGTCGACTAGCGGGAGACGCTGAGCAGTTCTTC. Its protein is CASSRLAGDAEQFF.

The chain combines TRBV2 with TRBJ1-2; 7 nucleotides agree with TRBD1. V trimming: 1 base; J trimming: 4 bases; junction bases outside the gene matches: 0. The CDR3 length is 13 residues. From germline, CDR1 is SNHLY and CDR2 FYNNEI. The CDR3 coding sequence is TGTGCCAGCAGTGAAGACAGGGGCTATGGCTACACCTTC. This gives the protein CASSEDRGYGYTF. Looking up the rest from reference TRBV2 and TRBJ1-2 gives the full variable domain: EPEVTQTPSHQVTQMGQEVILRCVPISNHLYFYWYRQILGQKVEFLVSFYNNEISEKSEIFDDQFSVERPDGSNFTLKIRSTKLEDSAMYFCASSEDRGYGYTFGSGTRLTVV.

This clonotype was recorded at least ten times. This chain uses TRBV6-5 with TRBJ2-5, with 7 bases lining up with TRBD1. V was pared by 4 bases and J by 3 bases, with 5 bases of the junction left unmatched. The CDR3 contains 14 residues. Germline V gives CDR1 MNHEY, CDR2 SVGAGI. The CDR3 is CASSLSGTEETQYF. The CDR3 nucleotides read TGTGCCAGCAGTTTATCCGGGACAGAAGAGACCCAGTACTTC.

This clonotype was counted many times. This chain links TRBV6-2 or TRBV6-3 with TRBJ2-7; TRBD2 matches 8 bases. The J segment lost 3 bases and the V segment lost 8 bases, leaving 12 bases of the junction unmatched. The CDR3 is made up of 15 amino acids. Germline V gene lookup returns CDR1 MNHEY and CDR2 SVGEGT. In nucleotides, the CDR3 is TGTGCCAGCGCCGCGATAGCGGGAAGGAGCTACGAGCAGTACTTC. This gives the protein CASAAIAGRSYEQYF.

This chain uses TRBV12-3 or TRBV12-4 with TRBJ2-1; D possibly corresponds to TRBD1 (6 bases). V shed 3 bases and J shed 12 bases, with 15 bases lying between them. This CDR3 has 13 residues. CDR3 in DNA: TGTGCCAGCAGTTTCAGGGTCCTCAGGGGGCAGTTCTTC. Encoded protein: CASSFRVLRGQFF.

This clonotype was found a few times. The chain combines TRBV5-1 with TRBJ2-4, with D perhaps TRBD1 (6 bases). The V end was cut by 0 bases, the J end by 0 bases, with 25 bases between. CDR3 length: 21 residues. CDR1 is SGHRS and CDR2 is YFSETQ in the germline V gene. The CDR3 nucleotides read TGCGCCAGCAGCTTGGCCTATACCGGGACACCGAGACTTACAGCCAAAAACATTCAGTACTTC. Amino acids: CASSLAYTGTPRLTAKNIQYF.

This clonotype came up a few times. V is TRBV7-8 and J is TRBJ2-1; 8 nucleotides agree with TRBD1. The CDR3 runs 19 residues. Trimming took 7 bases from V and 11 from J; bases not matched to a gene: 28. The germline V gene has CDR1 SGHVS and CDR2 FQNEAQ. The CDR3 here is CASIPHLSGGRDSRSKQFF. DNA for the CDR3: TGTGCCAGCATCCCCCATCTATCAGGGGGCCGGGACTCCCGTAGTAAGCAGTTCTTC.

The rearrangement joins TRBV7-2 to TRBJ2-1; D may be TRBD2 (6 bases). The CDR3 runs 16 residues. Per germline, CDR1 SGHTA and CDR2 FQGNSA. Trimming took off 1 base at V and 8 bases at J, with 18 bases between the two ends. CDR3 nucleotide sequence: TGTGCCAGCAGCTTAGTTTGGGGGACTCTTGAGGATGAGCAGTTCTTC. This sequence encodes CASSLVWGTLEDEQFF. Based on the CDR3 plus reference TRBV7-2 and TRBJ2-1, the full variable domain is GAGVSQSPSNKVTEKGKDVELRCDPISGHTALYWYRQSLGQGLEFLIYFQGNSAPDKSGLPSDRFSAERTGGSVSTLTIQRTQQEDSAVYLCASSLVWGTLEDEQFFGPGTRLTVL.

This clonotype was observed a few times. The rearrangement uses TRBV6-2 or TRBV6-3 and TRBJ2-3; a possible D gene is TRBD2 (6 bases). The CDR3 totals 14 residues. The germline V gene has CDR1 MNHEY and CDR2 SVGEGT. V was shortened by 7 bases and J by 0 bases, with 11 bases between the two germline ends. The CDR3, as DNA: TGTGCCAGCACCCTTAGCGGTAGCACAGATACGCAGTATTTT. It encodes CASTLSGSTDTQYF.

This clonotype came up many times. The rearrangement joins TRBV3-1 to TRBJ1-4, with a possible D match to TRBD1 (5 bases). Germline loops: CDR1 LGHDT, CDR2 YNNKEL (reference sequence). V was shortened by 2 bases and J by 5 bases, with 9 bases between the two germline ends. There are 14 residues in the CDR3. CDR3 amino acids: CASSQSGANEKLFF. CDR3 nucleotides: TGTGCCAGCAGCCAAAGTGGGGCCAATGAAAAACTGTTTTTT.

This clonotype was seen a handful of times. The V gene is TRBV20-1, the J gene TRBJ2-7; 7 bases align to TRBD2. The CDR3 extends over 15 amino acids. V shed 5 bases, J shed 3 bases, and the junction held 13 bases outside the gene matches. Germline assignment: CDR1 DFQATT and CDR2 SNEGSKA (reference sequence). CDR3: CSACDQTAGFYEQYF. The CDR3 region has the DNA TGCAGTGCTTGCGATCAGACAGCGGGGTTCTACGAGCAGTACTTC.

This clonotype was detected many times. The rearrangement uses TRBV4-3 and TRBJ2-1; 7 bases map to TRBD2. CDR1 is LGHNA and CDR2 is YSLEER in the germline V gene. J was trimmed by 9 bases and V by 0 bases; bases with no gene match: 20. This CDR3 is 19 amino acids long. The CDR3 here is CASSQDWGPEGAGYPEQFF. The CDR3 DNA reads TGCGCCAGCAGCCAAGACTGGGGACCCGAGGGAGCGGGATACCCTGAGCAGTTCTTC.